There are a few counts of the clone carrying this TCR beta chain. Its antigen is currently unknown. The data belong to a study of shared clonotypes between healthy human individuals. Study-wide context: The donor group consisted of two women and a few men, aged 18 to 49. Study results and limitations: Larger estimated richness was generally seen in naive subsets than in memory subsets. The authors sampled blood alone, and tissue repertoires likely differ.

For each subset, genomic DNA was distributed in equal portions over several immunoSEQ plates. Sequenced by immunoSEQ multiplex PCR; TCRdb stores in-frame clones only, minus some. This table holds about 380,000 clones, 90% to 98% found once. This CDR3 contains 14 residues. Germline values: CDR1 SGHAT, CDR2 FQDESV (reference sequence). V shed 5 bases and J shed 10 bases, with 20 bases lying between them. The receptor's source is a man in his thirties or forties in good health. Material: memory CD8+ T cells sorted from blood. Subset indicated: CD45RO+ cells pooled with CCR7-negative TemRA cells. V usage is TRBV11-1 and J usage is TRBJ1-1, with D possibly being TRBD1 (5 bases). CDR3 DNA sequence: TGTGCCAGCAGCCCCGAGGGGACGGGGTTCGGAGCTTTCTTT. Translated: CASSPEGTGFGAFF.